The rows below give T cell receptor beta chains drawn from one sample of a study of cytomegalovirus exposure and HLA in healthy donors. Generated by immunoSEQ multiplex PCR, the TCRdb table keeps only in-frame clones and is missing some. Of around 130,000 clones listed, about 80% are singletons. Sequenced material: PBMCs. The source of these receptors is a man in his thirties or forties in good health and CMV-seronegative. Each CDR3 is given with its conserved first and last residue. The order of the fields is D gene, V gene, J gene, clone size, CDR3 DNA, CDR3 protein. The D gene is left open where the match is weak. Rows give clone size only sometimes, using once, few, many, or a class for an expanded clone.

D: .
V: TRBV6-1
J: TRBJ1-1
size: .
DNA: TGTGCCAGCACGAATCGACAGATGAACACTGAAGCTTTCTTT
CDR3: CASTNRQMNTEAFF

D: TRBD1
V: TRBV18
J: TRBJ1-5
size: .
DNA: TGTGCCAGCTCACCCCTACAGGGGAGCGATCAGCCCCAGCATTTT
CDR3: CASSPLQGSDQPQHF

D: .
V: TRBV6-5
J: TRBJ1-6
size: .
DNA: TGTGCCAGCAGGCAGGGGCAGAATTCACCCCTCCACTTT
CDR3: CASRQGQNSPLHF

D: .
V: TRBV19
J: TRBJ1-5
size: .
DNA: TGTGCCAGTAGCCCCGCCACGGGAAGCAATCAGCCCCAGCATTTT
CDR3: CASSPATGSNQPQHF

D: .
V: TRBV19
J: TRBJ1-5
size: .
DNA: TGTGCCAGTAGTATAGGATGGGGGGGCCCTAGCAATCAGCCCCAGCATTTT
CDR3: CASSIGWGGPSNQPQHF

D: TRBD2
V: TRBV28
J: TRBJ2-7
size: .
DNA: TGTGCCAGCAAAACTAGCGGGGAATTCTACGAGCAGTACTTC
CDR3: CASKTSGEFYEQYF

D: .
V: TRBV7-9
J: TRBJ1-4
size: .
DNA: TGTGCCAGTACTTTAGGGCAGGGGGAAAAACTGTTTTTT
CDR3: CASTLGQGEKLFF

D: .
V: TRBV11-1
J: TRBJ2-5
size: .
DNA: TGTGCCAGCAGCTTAAATACTAGGATGGGCGAGACCCAGTACTTC
CDR3: CASSLNTRMGETQYF

D: TRBD1
V: TRBV7-3
J: TRBJ1-2
size: .
DNA: TGTGCCAGCAGCTTAGGTGGGACAGGGGCCAACTATGGCTACACCTTC
CDR3: CASSLGGTGANYGYTF

D: .
V: TRBV28
J: TRBJ2-2
size: .
DNA: TGTGCCAGCACCCCGGCAGGGTCGACCAACACCGGGGAGCTGTTTTTT
CDR3: CASTPAGSTNTGELFF

D: .
V: TRBV28
J: TRBJ2-1
size: .
DNA: TGTGCCAGCAGTGGACAGAGATCCGGGCCCCGAGGAGGCGAGCAGTTCTTC
CDR3: CASSGQRSGPRGGEQFF

D: .
V: TRBV4-2
J: TRBJ2-7
size: .
DNA: TGTGCCAGCAGCCAAGATTGGGGCAACTACGAGCAGTACTTC
CDR3: CASSQDWGNYEQYF

D: .
V: TRBV6-6
J: TRBJ1-2
size: .
DNA: TGTGCCAGCAAACAGGGTAACTATGGCTACACCTTC
CDR3: CASKQGNYGYTF

D: TRBD1
V: TRBV13
J: TRBJ2-2
size: few
DNA: TGTGCCAGCAGCTTACGGGACAGGCCGAACACCGGGGAGCTGTTTTTT
CDR3: CASSLRDRPNTGELFF

D: TRBD2
V: TRBV7-9
J: TRBJ2-7
size: .
DNA: TGTGCCAGCAGCTTTGGGGATCCGGGACTAGGCTACGAGCAGTACTTC
CDR3: CASSFGDPGLGYEQYF

D: TRBD1
V: TRBV2
J: TRBJ1-1
size: once
DNA: TGTGCCAGCAGACCCGACAGGGGAGGCACTGAAGCTTTCTTT
CDR3: CASRPDRGGTEAFF

D: .
V: TRBV6-5
J: TRBJ2-3
size: .
DNA: TGTGCCAGCAGTTACTCGGGCCAGGCGACGCAGTATTTT
CDR3: CASSYSGQATQYF

D: .
V: TRBV7-2
J: TRBJ1-5
size: once
DNA: TGTGCCAGCAGTCCGGAGGTATATAGCAATCAGCCCCAGCATTTT
CDR3: CASSPEVYSNQPQHF

D: .
V: TRBV5-5
J: TRBJ1-6
size: once
DNA: TGTGCCAGCAGCTTGGCGTTAGGGGATTCACCCCTCCACTTT
CDR3: CASSLALGDSPLHF

D: TRBD2
V: TRBV5-6
J: TRBJ2-7
size: .
DNA: TGTGCCAGCAGCACCCCCTCCAGCGGGAGGGCCGCCGAGCAGTACTTC
CDR3: CASSTPSSGRAAEQYF

D: .
V: TRBV4-2
J: TRBJ2-7
size: .
DNA: TGTGCCAGCAGCCCGGGGTCATACTACGAGCAGTACTTC
CDR3: CASSPGSYYEQYF

D: .
V: TRBV5-5
J: TRBJ1-5
size: .
DNA: TGTGCCAGCAGCTTGGATGGGAGGGTAAATCAGCCCCAGCATTTT
CDR3: CASSLDGRVNQPQHF

D: TRBD2
V: TRBV18
J: TRBJ2-3
size: .
DNA: TGTGCCAGCTCGCACGGGAGGCCCACAGATACGCAGTATTTT
CDR3: CASSHGRPTDTQYF

D: .
V: TRBV9
J: TRBJ2-3
size: few
DNA: TGTGCCAGCAGCTCCCGGGGGGGGGACAGAGCAGATACGCAGTATTTT
CDR3: CASSSRGGDRADTQYF